This T cell receptor beta chain was identified during a study of cytomegalovirus exposure and HLA in healthy donors. Study information: One earlier analysis, a look at approximately 190 million T cells, found around 110 million unique TCR beta sequences. Study findings and constraints: Later analysis associated a missense DCLRE1C variant with TCR beta V- and J-gene trimming. A later analysis showed HLA-associated TCR beta chains outstripping equally common others in clonal expansion.

Healthy people donating bone marrow made up the donors. The PCR contained 60 Vbeta and 13 Jbeta primers. TCRdb's table, derived via immunoSEQ multiplex PCR, lists solely in-frame clones and lacks some. The data contain 150,000 or so clones, 80% of them seen just once; the ten biggest clones take up approximately 1.3%. J gave up 6 bases and V 3 bases, and 1 base lay outside the gene matches. CDR1 and CDR2 (germline): GTSNPN, SVGIG (reference sequence). The CDR3 has 13 amino acids. This clone was seen only once. Its antigen is unknown. The sequenced material came from PBMCs. V is TRBV30 and J is TRBJ2-2, with 10 bases matching TRBD2. This TCR was recovered from a young man in good health and CMV-seronegative. CDR3 region: CAWRSGGAGELFF. CDR3 DNA sequence: TGTGCCTGGAGGAGCGGGGGGGCCGGGGAGCTGTTTTTT.